Listed here are 17 T cell receptor beta chains from one sample, sequenced in a study of blood T cell repertoires in COVID-19. The method was immunoSEQ multiplex PCR; TCRdb's version includes in-frame clones alone and lacks a portion of them. The sample has 14,000 to 15,000 clones; 65% to 85% are singletons. Sequencing input: peripheral blood. The receptor set was obtained from a human donor in a cohort sampled during active COVID-19.

This clone was counted a few times. The chain links TRBV4-2 to TRBJ2-1, with TRBD2 identical over 9 bases. Germline CDR1 and CDR2: LGHNA and YNFKEQ. The V gene end was trimmed by 1 base and the J gene end by 6 bases; junction bases not matched to a gene: 4. The CDR3 loop spans 15 amino acids. The CDR3 bases are TGTGCCAGCAGCCAAGTGGCGGGAGGGGGCAATGAGCAGTTCTTC. Translation: CASSQVAGGGNEQFF.

The chain recombines TRBV6-2 or TRBV6-3 with TRBJ2-7, with 10 positions matching TRBD1. The germline gives CDR1 MNHEY, CDR2 SVGEGT. V shed 2 bases, J shed 1 base, and the junction held 5 bases outside the gene matches. This CDR3 has 16 amino acids. The DNA of the CDR3 is TGTGCCAGCAGTTACACGACAGGGGGCGCTTCCTACGAGCAGTACTTC. As protein: CASSYTTGGASYEQYF.

This clone was seen more than once but under ten times. The chain joins TRBV7-9 to TRBJ1-3; D is uncertain. This CDR3 contains 14 residues. The ends were cut back, 3 bases at V and 8 bases at J, with 14 bases in the middle. Germline CDR1 and CDR2: SEHNR and FQNEAQ (reference sequence). CDR3 amino acids: CASSFSNLGDTIYF. CDR3 DNA sequence: TGTGCCAGCAGCTTTTCCAATCTGGGAGACACCATATATTTT.

V and J are TRBV24-1 and TRBJ2-5; tentatively, D is TRBD1 (5 bases). The CDR3 is 13 residues long. Germline CDR1 is KGHDR and CDR2 is SFDVKD. V lost 6 bases and J lost 5, with 12 bases in between. Here the CDR3 DNA reads TGTGCCACCAGTACAGATTCAGGGGAGACCCAGTACTTC. Amino acids: CATSTDSGETQYF.

The chain links TRBV6-1 to TRBJ2-7; TRBD2 is a possible D gene (7 bases). The V end was cut by 2 bases, the J end by 6 bases, with 11 bases between. The germline CDR1 and CDR2 sequences are MNHNS and SASEGT. CDR3 length: 13 amino acids. CDR3: CASSEHREGEQYF. In DNA, the CDR3 is TGTGCCAGCAGTGAACACAGGGAGGGCGAGCAGTACTTC.

V is TRBV6-5 and J is TRBJ2-3; D is perhaps TRBD2 (5 bases). The CDR3 loop spans 14 amino acids. Germline-derived CDR1 and CDR2 are MNHEY and SVGAGI. Trimming stripped 6 bases from V and 2 bases from J, with 12 bases between. CDR3 DNA sequence: TGTGCCAGCAGCCGAATTGACTACACAGATACGCAGTATTTT. Translation: CASSRIDYTDTQYF.

The chain recombines TRBV5-6 with TRBJ1-1; D is ambiguous. This CDR3 comprises 15 residues. Per germline, CDR1 SGHDT and CDR2 YYEEEE. Trimming took off 3 bases at V and 1 base at J, with 13 bases between the two ends. As DNA, the CDR3 is TGTGCCAGCAGCTCCGGGATTCTTACGAACACTGAAGCTTTCTTT. Its translation: CASSSGILTNTEAFF.

V is TRBV25-1 and J is TRBJ2-7; TRBD2 is a possible D gene (6 bases). CDR3 length equals 16 residues. In germline, CDR1 is MGHDK, CDR2 SYGVNS. The V end lost 3 bases, the J end lost 1 base, and 16 bases lay between the germline ends. The CDR3 loop reads CASSDLGGNGSYEQYF. In DNA form, the CDR3 reads TGTGCCAGCAGTGATTTAGGCGGGAATGGGTCCTACGAGCAGTACTTC.

The chain uses TRBV4-3 and TRBJ2-3; TRBD2 is a possible D gene (5 bases). The CDR3 runs 16 residues. The germline CDR1 and CDR2 sequences are LGHNA and YSLEER. Trimming cost V 1 base and J 0 bases, with 11 bases left between them. The CDR3 nucleotides are TGCGCCAGCAGCCAAGCGGGAAGCGCCAGCACAGATACGCAGTATTTT. Amino acids: CASSQAGSASTDTQYF.

The chain combines TRBV11-2 with TRBJ1-3; D uncertain. Germline-derived CDR1 and CDR2 are SGHAT and FQNNGV. The length of the CDR3 is 16 residues. V was trimmed by 0 bases and J by 2 bases, leaving 11 bases between them. CDR3 region: CASSLDPLATGNTIYF. CDR3 nucleotides: TGTGCCAGCAGCTTAGATCCGTTGGCAACTGGAAACACCATATATTTT.

The rearrangement links TRBV2 to TRBJ2-3; 8 nucleotides align to TRBD1. The ends lost 4 bases at V and 0 bases at J; junction bases unmatched: 9. The CDR3 extends over 17 amino acids. In germline, CDR1 is SNHLY, CDR2 FYNNEI. CDR3 in DNA: TGTGCCAGCAGTGCGGGTGACAGGGGTTCTAGCACAGATACGCAGTATTTT. Protein: CASSAGDRGSSTDTQYF.

The chain carries TRBV28 and TRBJ1-6, with D possibly being TRBD1 (6 bases). The CDR3 extends over 14 amino acids. V lost 5 bases and J 9 bases, leaving 14 bases between the germline ends. Germline CDR1 MDHEN, CDR2 SYDVKM. This chain's CDR3 is CASSGQLDSSPLHF. The CDR3 DNA reads TGTGCCAGCAGTGGACAGTTAGATTCTTCACCCCTCCACTTT.

This clone was detected only a few times. The chain links TRBV5-4 to TRBJ2-2; perhaps TRBD1 as D (6 bases). In germline, CDR1 is SGHNT, CDR2 YYREEE (reference sequence). V was shortened by 4 bases and J by 3 bases, with 13 bases between the two germline ends. This CDR3 spans 15 amino acids. CDR3 sequence reads: CASSRKPGDTGELFF. The CDR3 DNA follows: TGTGCCAGCAGCCGAAAGCCAGGGGACACCGGGGAGCTGTTTTTT.

This clone was observed a few times. DNA of the CDR3: TGTGCCAGCAGCGTAGATGGTAGCGGGGATGGAGATACGCAGTATTTT. Residues: CASSVDGSGDGDTQYF. This sequence joins TRBV9 and TRBJ2-3; TRBD2 matches at 8 bases. The CDR3 is 16 residues long. V was pared by 0 bases and J by 5 bases, with 8 bases of the junction left unmatched. Germline values: CDR1 SGDLS, CDR2 YYNGEE.

The chain's CDR3 is CASSPPDGGEKTQYF. CDR3 DNA: TGTGCCAGCAGTCCACCCGACGGGGGGGAGAAGACCCAGTACTTC. This chain uses TRBV28 with TRBJ2-5; 8 bases fit TRBD2. Trimming at V came to 5 bases and at J to 6 bases, leaving 11 bases not matched to a gene. Germline V gene sequence: CDR1 MDHEN, CDR2 SYDVKM. The CDR3 contains 15 residues.

This rearrangement joins TRBV28 to TRBJ1-2; 11 bases are a match to TRBD1. The V gene's germline CDR1 is MDHEN and CDR2 SYDVKM. This CDR3 comprises 19 residues. Germline trimming cut 4 bases from V and 6 bases from J; bases unmatched to any gene: 19. The CDR3 coding sequence is TGTGCCAGCAGTTGGAGCGTCACTACCGGGACAGGGGGTAGAGATGGCTACACCTTC. This gives the protein CASSWSVTTGTGGRDGYTF.

The chain recombines TRBV28 with TRBJ1-1; D is possibly TRBD1 (5 bases). The CDR3 is made up of 14 amino acids. Germline V lookup: CDR1 MDHEN, CDR2 SYDVKM. With 3 bases removed from V and 2 bases from J, the gap between germline ends came to 10 bases. The CDR3 DNA sequence: TGTGCCAGCAGTTTGCCCCAGGGTAACACTGAAGCTTTCTTT. It encodes CASSLPQGNTEAFF.